The sample holds a few counts of the clone carrying this TCR beta chain. No antigen is known for it. One end of the junction fails to match germline, which may point to a read error. The data were obtained in a study of tumor and adjacent non-tumor tissue in lung cancer. On the study more broadly: There were 11 to 12 adenocarcinoma, a couple of squamous cell carcinoma and 1 small cell lung cancer cases.

RNA was extracted from bulk tissue without any cell sorting. This non-tumor lung sample came from over 3 cm beyond the tumor edge. TCRbeta libraries were built with three rounds of nested PCR, modified from ARM-PCR. Each CDR3 protein gets one entry after TCRdb re-called the multiplex PCR reads with MiXCR. The table records some 47,000 distinct CDR3 sequences, roughly 60% of them present only once. Findings and limits, study-wide: TCR diversity was significantly greater in tumor than normal lung tissue.

There are 15 residues in the CDR3. Germline CDR1 SGHAT, CDR2 FQNNGV. Sequenced material: distant non-tumor lung tissue. The genes are TRBV11-2 and TRBJ1-6; a possible D gene is TRBD1 (5 bases). This TCR was sampled from a woman aged 40-49 years with non-small cell lung cancer. CDR3 sequence reads: CASSGGQAYNSPLHF. The CDR3, as DNA: TGTGCCAGCAGTGGGGGTCAAGCCTATAATTCACCTCTCCACTTT.